Listed below are T cell receptor beta chains from one sample, sequenced in a study of shared clonotypes between healthy human individuals. Profiling relied on immunoSEQ multiplex PCR, and the TCRdb table lists in-frame clones only, not all of them. This sample has more than 2,000,000 clones, with approximately 93% found just once. Sequencing was done on a sample of naive CD4+ T cells from PBMCs. Every receptor here comes from a man between 18 and 35 years old in good health. Some clones in this sample may be carry-over from other donors' samples. Each CDR3 is given with its conserved first and last residue. A D gene is named only where the DNA matches it firmly. Rows give clone size only sometimes, using once, few, many, or a class for an expanded clone.

size	V	J	D	DNA	CDR3
NA	TRBV4-1	TRBJ1-5	TRBD1	TGCGCCAGCAGCGCCCGGGACAGGGGGCTTCAGCCCCAGCATTTT	CASSARDRGLQPQHF
NA	TRBV7-8	TRBJ2-7	TRBD2	TGTGCCAGCAGCTTAGCGCGACTAGCGGGACACGAGCAGTACTTC	CASSLARLAGHEQYF
once	TRBV5-1	TRBJ2-1	TRBD2	TGCGCCAGCAGGACTAGCGGTCCGGGGGCCTACAATGAGCAGTTCTTC	CASRTSGPGAYNEQFF
NA	TRBV2	TRBJ1-1	NA	TGTGCCAGCAGTGTCGAGGTCAACACTGAAGCTTTCTTT	CASSVEVNTEAFF
NA	TRBV15	TRBJ2-2	NA	TGTGCCACCAGCAAATCAGGGACCGGGGAGCTGTTTTTT	CATSKSGTGELFF
NA	TRBV6-6	TRBJ2-1	NA	TGTGCCAGCAGTTACCCTAGCTCCTACAATGAGCAGTTCTTC	CASSYPSSYNEQFF
NA	TRBV11-2	TRBJ2-3	NA	TGTGCCAGCAGGGCGCAGAGCACAGATACGCAGTATTTT	CASRAQSTDTQYF
NA	TRBV9	TRBJ2-1	NA	TGTGCCAGCAGCGTAGCTTCCAGGGGAGTCAATGAGCAGTTCTTC	CASSVASRGVNEQFF
NA	TRBV5-1	TRBJ1-1	NA	TGCGCCAGCAGCCGCACAGATGAGAACACTGAAGCTTTCTTT	CASSRTDENTEAFF
NA	TRBV28	TRBJ1-2	NA	TGTGCCAGCACCCAGCCCAGGGTTGGAGGCTACACCTTC	CASTQPRVGGYTF
NA	TRBV6-5	TRBJ2-5	NA	TGTGCCAGCAGTTACATCCAGAACCAAGAGACCCAGTACTTC	CASSYIQNQETQYF
NA	TRBV7-9	TRBJ2-1	NA	TGTGCCAGCAGACGGACTGAGGGTGAGCAGTTCTTC	CASRRTEGEQFF
NA	TRBV20-1	TRBJ1-2	NA	TGCAGTGCTAGAGTGGACTATGGCTACACCTTC	CSARVDYGYTF
NA	TRBV6-6	TRBJ2-7	TRBD2	TGTGCCAGCAGCCGAACCGGGACTAGCTCCTACGAGCAGTACTTC	CASSRTGTSSYEQYF
NA	TRBV10-1	TRBJ2-3	NA	TGCGCCAGCAGTTTTGTAGTGTGCGATACGCAGTATTTT	CASSFVVCDTQYF
NA	TRBV28	TRBJ1-1	NA	TGTGCCAGCAGTCAGGCGGTACGAGAAGCTTTCTTT	CASSQAVREAFF
NA	TRBV6-5	TRBJ1-5	TRBD1	TGTGCCAGCAGTTGGGACAGGGGGGATCAGCCCCAGCATTTT	CASSWDRGDQPQHF
NA	TRBV19	TRBJ2-1	TRBD1	TGTGCAGCGGGGACAGGGCCCCTCAATGAGCAGTTCTTC	CAAGTGPLNEQFF